This T cell receptor beta chain was captured in a study of neoadjuvant nivolumab and ipilimumab in lung cancer. V was clipped by 0 bases and J by 0 bases, with 18 bases between them. CDR3 length: 20 amino acids. The germline CDR1 and CDR2 sequences are LGHNA and YNFKEQ. A few counts support this clone. Profiling relied on immunoSEQ multiplex PCR, and the TCRdb table lists in-frame clones only, not all of them. The data contain approximately 17,000 clones, 76% of them seen just once; the ten biggest clones take up 7.5% to 9.5%. The receptor was derived from an adult with non-small cell lung cancer. Sequencing was performed on tumor tissue, taken after neoadjuvant nivolumab, alone or with ipilimumab, at or shortly before surgery. The genes are TRBV4-2 and TRBJ1-6, with D possibly TRBD1 on 5 matching bases. In DNA form, the CDR3 reads TGTGCCAGCAGCCAAGACAGGGCCTTACCCTGGGGCTCCTATAATTCACCCCTCCACTTT. Translation gives CASSQDRALPWGSYNSPLHF.